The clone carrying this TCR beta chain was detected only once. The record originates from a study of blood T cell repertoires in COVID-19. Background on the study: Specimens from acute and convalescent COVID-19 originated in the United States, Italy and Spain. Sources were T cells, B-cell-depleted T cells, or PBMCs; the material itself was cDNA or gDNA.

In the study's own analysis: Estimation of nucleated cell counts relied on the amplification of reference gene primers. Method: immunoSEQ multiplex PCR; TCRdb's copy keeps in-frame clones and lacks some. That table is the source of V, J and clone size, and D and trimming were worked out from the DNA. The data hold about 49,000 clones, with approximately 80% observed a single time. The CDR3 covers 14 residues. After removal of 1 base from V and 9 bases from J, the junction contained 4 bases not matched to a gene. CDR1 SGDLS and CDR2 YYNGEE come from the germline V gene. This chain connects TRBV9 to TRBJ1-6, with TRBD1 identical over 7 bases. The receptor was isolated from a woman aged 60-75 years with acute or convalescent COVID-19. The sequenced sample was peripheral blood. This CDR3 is CASSVTGERSPLHF. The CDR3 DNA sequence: TGTGCCAGCAGCGTAACAGGGGAGCGTTCACCCCTCCACTTT. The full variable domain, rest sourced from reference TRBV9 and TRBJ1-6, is DSGVTQTPKHLITATGQRVTLRCSPRSGDLSVYWYQQSLDQGLQFLIQYYNGEERAKGNILERFSAQQFPDLHSELNLSSLELGDSALYFCASSVTGERSPLHFGNGTRLTVT.